This T cell receptor (beta chain) is from a study of cytomegalovirus exposure and HLA in healthy donors. Study conclusions and caveats: Earlier analysis found most TCR beta V segments productive about 87% or about 30% of the time. The majority of CMV-associated TCR beta chains were reported as apparently HLA-restricted in a later analysis. Across donors, most TCRs were seen rarely, yet some public ones were widespread. TCR beta V- and J-gene trimming, according to a later analysis, was linked to a missense DCLRE1C variant.

The PCR was carried out with 60 Vbeta primers and 13 Jbeta primers. Assay used: immunoSEQ multiplex PCR; TCRdb lists only in-frame clones, some missing. Its table records 56,000 or so clones. As to this clone: Its specificity is not known.

CDR1 GTSNPN and CDR2 SVGIG come from the germline V gene (reference sequence). With 0 bases removed from V and 6 bases from J, the gap between germline ends came to 5 bases. The CDR3 is 12 residues long. The sequenced sample consisted of PBMCs. The chain links TRBV30 to TRBJ2-2, with D possibly being TRBD2 (5 bases). The receptor was isolated from a female donor in good health and CMV-seronegative. CDR3 in amino acids: CAWSVGAGELFF. CDR3 nucleotide sequence: TGTGCCTGGAGTGTCGGGGCCGGGGAGCTGTTTTTT.